One and the same sample provided the 28 T cell receptor beta chains below, sequenced in a study of shared clonotypes between healthy human individuals. Only in-frame clones appear in the TCRdb table, and some are missing; sequencing was by immunoSEQ multiplex PCR. The sample consists of 2 million to 3 million clones, approximately 93% of them appearing once. Sequencing was carried out using naive CD4+ T cells from PBMCs. Subset defined: CD45RA+ positively selected. The receptors come from a man in his late teens or twenties in good health. Some clones in this sample may be carry-over from other donors' samples.

The V gene is TRBV25-1, the J gene TRBJ2-2, with a weak D call TRBD2 (6 bases). From germline, CDR1 is MGHDK and CDR2 SYGVNS. This CDR3 is 15 amino acids long. V was shortened by 3 bases and J by 6 bases, with 14 bases between the two germline ends. The CDR3, as DNA: TGTGCCAGCAGTGACTCCCCCCGGGACTCCGGGGAGCTGTTTTTT. Residues: CASSDSPRDSGELFF.

The chain uses TRBV10-3 and TRBJ1-5; D uncertain. CDR3 length equals 13 residues. The germline V and J ends were trimmed by 4 bases and 5 bases, with 9 bases remaining between them. Germline CDR1 ENHRY, CDR2 SYGVKD. CDR3 sequence reads: CAISGGSHQPQHF. The CDR3 DNA follows: TGTGCCATCAGTGGAGGGAGTCATCAGCCCCAGCATTTT.

This chain uses TRBV5-4 with TRBJ2-1; 13 nucleotides line up with TRBD2. Germline values: CDR1 SGHNT, CDR2 YYREEE (reference sequence). The V segment lost 9 bases and the J segment 9 bases; nucleotides outside the gene matches: 9. This CDR3 has 14 residues. The CDR3 sequence: CATRTSGSYGEQFF. The CDR3 DNA reads TGTGCCACCAGGACTAGCGGGAGCTATGGTGAGCAGTTCTTC.

This sequence joins TRBV30 and TRBJ2-5; 9 positions match TRBD1. The J segment lost 7 bases and the V segment lost 0 bases, leaving 6 bases of the junction unmatched. The CDR3 loop spans 14 amino acids. Germline assignment: CDR1 GTSNPN and CDR2 SVGIG (reference sequence). This chain's CDR3 is CAWSVGTGWGTQYF. The CDR3 coding sequence is TGTGCCTGGAGTGTAGGGACAGGGTGGGGGACCCAGTACTTC. Complete variable domain (other parts from reference TRBV30 and TRBJ2-5): SQTIHQWPATLVQPVGSPLSLECTVEGTSNPNLYWYRQAAGRGLQLLFYSVGIGQISSEVPQNLSASRPQDRQFILSSKKLLLSDSGFYLCAWSVGTGWGTQYFGPGTRLLVL.

J is TRBJ1-1 and V is TRBV5-1; weak D call: TRBD1 (5 bases). Trimming cost V 1 base and J 4 bases, with 14 bases left between them. The CDR3 sequence is 15 residues long. Germline CDR1 is SGHRS and CDR2 is YFSETQ. The CDR3 here is CASSLIPGQSTEAFF. The CDR3 coding sequence is TGCGCCAGCAGCTTGATACCGGGGCAGAGCACTGAAGCTTTCTTT.

The chain links TRBV11-2 to TRBJ2-3; unclear D gene. The CDR3 runs 14 residues. CDR1 is SGHAT, CDR2 FQNNGV, per germline. The V end lost 5 bases, the J end lost 1 base, and 10 bases lay between the germline ends. The CDR3 DNA reads as TGTGCCAGCAGCACCCGGATGGGCACAGATACGCAGTATTTT. This sequence encodes CASSTRMGTDTQYF.

The chain combines TRBV28 with TRBJ2-3; the match to TRBD2 covers 12 bases. The V gene end was trimmed by 5 bases and the J gene end by 4 bases; junction bases not matched to a gene: 4. The germline gives CDR1 MDHEN, CDR2 SYDVKM. The CDR3 extends over 15 amino acids. CDR3 protein: CASSKSSGRADTQYF. DNA of the CDR3: TGTGCCAGCAGTAAATCTAGCGGGAGGGCAGATACGCAGTATTTT.

This sequence joins TRBV4-3 and TRBJ1-4; 7 bases are a match to TRBD1. The CDR3 loop spans 17 amino acids. J gave up 5 bases and V 0 bases, and 9 bases lay outside the gene matches. Germline-derived CDR1 and CDR2 are LGHNA and YSLEER. CDR3 sequence: CASSQEVLGTANEKLFF. In DNA, the CDR3 is TGCGCCAGCAGCCAAGAAGTTTTAGGGACAGCGAATGAAAAACTGTTTTTT.

V usage is TRBV5-1 and J usage is TRBJ1-2; maybe TRBD1 (5 bases). This CDR3 contains 16 residues. Germline CDR1 SGHRS, CDR2 YFSETQ. V gave up 2 bases and J gave up 0 bases, with 14 bases separating them. The CDR3 is CASSLQPGLANYGYTF. CDR3 nucleotide sequence: TGCGCCAGCAGCTTACAACCAGGGTTAGCTAACTATGGCTACACCTTC. Full variable domain (remainder filled in from reference TRBV5-1 and TRBJ1-2): KAGVTQTPRYLIKTRGQQVTLSCSPISGHRSVSWYQQTPGQGLQFLFEYFSETQRNKGNFPGRFSGRQFSNSRSEMNVSTLELGDSALYLCASSLQPGLANYGYTFGSGTRLTVV.

The chain employs TRBV6-4 and TRBJ2-3; D is possibly TRBD2 (5 bases). Deletions cut 0 bases from V and 5 bases from J, with 12 bases between. From germline, CDR1 is MRHNA and CDR2 SNTAGT. The CDR3 covers 15 residues. In nucleotides, the CDR3 is TGTGCCAGCAGTGACTCGGAGCTAGCAGGAGATACGCAGTATTTT. It specifies CASSDSELAGDTQYF.

The chain links TRBV6-6 to TRBJ2-2; D is ambiguous. CDR1 is MNHNY and CDR2 is SVGAGI in the germline V gene (reference sequence). This CDR3 is 12 amino acids long. V gave up 6 bases and J gave up 6 bases, with 8 bases separating them. CDR3 loop: CASRETAGELFF. DNA of the CDR3: TGTGCCAGCAGAGAAACAGCCGGGGAGCTGTTTTTT.

CDR3 amino acids: CASSYGLAGMDEQYF. In nucleotides, the CDR3 is TGTGCCAGCAGCTACGGACTAGCGGGTATGGACGAGCAGTACTTC. This chain connects TRBV7-6 to TRBJ2-7; 11 bases map to TRBD2. Unmatched junction bases numbered 7, after V lost 4 bases and J lost 5 bases. The germline gives CDR1 SGHVS, CDR2 FNYEAQ. This CDR3 is 15 amino acids long.

This clone showed up just once. This chain uses TRBV27 with TRBJ2-1, with TRBD2 as a possible D gene (6 bases). V shed 1 base and J shed 9 bases, with 13 bases lying between them. Germline lookup yields CDR1 MNHEY and CDR2 SMNVEV (reference sequence). The CDR3 is 14 residues long. CDR3 sequence: CASSLFGTSSEQFF. CDR3 DNA: TGTGCCAGCAGTTTATTTGGGACTTCGTCTGAGCAGTTCTTC.

This clone was recorded only once. The chain is built from TRBV19 and TRBJ1-1; no clear D. V dropped 3 bases and J dropped 10 bases, with 9 bases sitting between them. Germline CDR1 LNHDA, CDR2 SQIVND (reference sequence). The CDR3 consists of 11 residues. In nucleotides, the CDR3 is TGTGCCAGTAGTATCGGCGAAGCAGCTTTCTTT. It specifies CASSIGEAAFF.

The chain has TRBV4-1 and TRBJ1-2, with 8 bases matching TRBD1. This CDR3 region has 16 residues. Germline V CDR1 and CDR2: MGHRA, YSYEKL. Trimming cost V 4 bases and J 7 bases; bases outside gene matches: 14. This CDR3 is CASSLQGQVPQAGYTF. The CDR3 DNA reads TGCGCCAGCAGCCTGCAGGGACAGGTCCCTCAGGCTGGCTACACCTTC.

CDR3 nucleotides: TGTGCCAGCATTAGAACCGCGGCTCAGGATTCACCCCTCCACTTT. This encodes CASIRTAAQDSPLHF. This chain uses TRBV6-5 with TRBJ1-6, with no clear D. V shed 7 bases and J shed 8 bases, with 18 bases lying between them. The CDR3 contains 15 residues. From germline, CDR1 is MNHEY and CDR2 SVGAGI.

The rearrangement links TRBV7-2 to TRBJ2-7; the match to TRBD2 covers 7 bases. CDR3 length equals 16 residues. Per germline, CDR1 SGHTA and CDR2 FQGNSA. The J segment lost 1 base and the V segment lost 1 base, leaving 7 bases of the junction unmatched. CDR3: CASSLVRAGFSYEQYF. In nucleotides, the CDR3 is TGTGCCAGCAGCTTAGTCCGAGCGGGATTTTCCTACGAGCAGTACTTC. The whole variable domain, remainder taken from reference TRBV7-2 and TRBJ2-7, is GAGVSQSPSNKVTEKGKDVELRCDPISGHTALYWYRQSLGQGLEFLIYFQGNSAPDKSGLPSDRFSAERTGGSVSTLTIQRTQQEDSAVYLCASSLVRAGFSYEQYFGPGTRLTVT.

The V gene is TRBV9, the J gene TRBJ2-1, with 7 bases fitting TRBD2. The trim removed 4 bases at V and 9 bases at J, leaving 13 bases unmatched. The germline V gene has CDR1 SGDLS and CDR2 YYNGEE. This CDR3 spans 15 amino acids. The CDR3 coding sequence is TGTGCCAGCAGCATGATCTCTAGCGGTTTGGGTGAGCAGTTCTTC. It translates to CASSMISSGLGEQFF.

This chain uses TRBV4-2 with TRBJ2-4, with TRBD2 matching over 9 bases. V was pared by 4 bases and J by 8 bases, with 9 bases of the junction left unmatched. In germline, CDR1 is LGHNA, CDR2 YNFKEQ. This CDR3 is built from 15 residues. For the CDR3, the DNA is TGTGCCAGCAGCCCGCGGGAGGGGGCATCGGACATTCAGTACTTC. Protein: CASSPREGASDIQYF.

This chain uses TRBV7-2 with TRBJ2-1; TRBD2 aligns across 7 bases. Germline trimming cut 5 bases from V and 0 bases from J; bases unmatched to any gene: 7. Germline CDR1 is SGHTA and CDR2 is FQGNSA. The CDR3 extends over 16 amino acids. CDR3 sequence: CASSPIWTSSYNEQFF. The CDR3 bases are TGTGCCAGCAGCCCAATCTGGACTAGCTCCTACAATGAGCAGTTCTTC.

The chain links TRBV2 to TRBJ2-2, with D maybe TRBD2 (5 bases). Germline CDR1 is SNHLY and CDR2 is FYNNEI. The length of the CDR3 is 14 residues. V shed 5 bases and J shed 0 bases, with 7 bases lying between them. The CDR3, as DNA: TGTGCCAGCAGTAGGCGGGCGAACACCGGGGAGCTGTTTTTT. This translates into CASSRRANTGELFF.

The chain couples TRBV28 to TRBJ1-4, with no clear D. The CDR3 runs 13 residues. CDR1 and CDR2 from the germline V gene are MDHEN and SYDVKM. The V gene lost 4 bases and the J gene lost 7 bases, with 10 bases spanning the gap. The CDR3 DNA sequence: TGTGCCAGCAGTTCCAGGTCGAGTGAAAAACTGTTTTTT. Its protein product is CASSSRSSEKLFF.

In DNA form, the CDR3 reads TGTGCCAGTTCCGCCAGGGGTAACAATGAGCAGTTCTTC. Protein product: CASSARGNNEQFF. This chain links TRBV5-4 with TRBJ2-1, with D possibly TRBD1 on 6 matching bases. Trimming cost V 8 bases and J 5 bases, with 14 bases left between them. The CDR3 is made up of 13 amino acids. CDR1 is SGHNT, CDR2 YYREEE, per germline (reference sequence).

This chain connects TRBV5-1 to TRBJ2-1; maybe TRBD1 (5 bases). This CDR3 region has 13 residues. Between the trimmed V and J ends, which lost 4 bases and 10 bases, there was a span of 15 bases. The germline gives CDR1 SGHRS, CDR2 YFSETQ. CDR3 region: CASSIPAAGEQFF. CDR3 sequence (DNA): TGCGCCAGCAGCATACCCGCGGCAGGGGAGCAGTTCTTC.

With regard to this clone: This same CDR3 is encoded by further DNA sequences in the sample. The chain carries TRBV6-1 and TRBJ2-3; no definite D call. Trimming shortened V by 2 bases and J by 0 bases, and 9 bases separated the two germline ends. This CDR3 region has 15 residues. Germline assignment: CDR1 MNHNS and CDR2 SASEGT. The DNA for the CDR3 is TGTGCCAGCAGTGAAAGAGCAGGTAGCACAGATACGCAGTATTTT. Its translation: CASSERAGSTDTQYF.

The chain employs TRBV2 and TRBJ1-2; D perhaps matches TRBD1 (5 bases). The CDR3 sequence is 13 residues long. Germline CDR1 is SNHLY and CDR2 is FYNNEI. Trimming stripped 5 bases from V and 4 bases from J, with 11 bases between. This CDR3 is CASSSIQAYGYTF. In DNA form, the CDR3 reads TGTGCCAGCAGTAGTATACAGGCCTATGGCTACACCTTC.

The rearrangement joins TRBV30 to TRBJ1-6; no clear D. Germline CDR1 GTSNPN, CDR2 SVGIG (reference sequence). The V gene lost 2 bases and the J gene lost 0 bases, with 11 bases spanning the gap. The CDR3 extends over 16 amino acids. The CDR3 reads CAWSRGPSSYNSPLHF. In nucleotides, the CDR3 is TGTGCCTGGAGTAGAGGCCCAAGCTCCTATAATTCACCCCTCCACTTT. Combining the CDR3 with reference TRBV30 and TRBJ1-6 gives the whole variable domain SQTIHQWPATLVQPVGSPLSLECTVEGTSNPNLYWYRQAAGRGLQLLFYSVGIGQISSEVPQNLSASRPQDRQFILSSKKLLLSDSGFYLCAWSRGPSSYNSPLHFGNGTRLTVT.

The chain joins TRBV9 to TRBJ2-2; D is tentatively TRBD1 or TRBD2 (5 bases each). In germline, CDR1 is SGDLS, CDR2 YYNGEE. The CDR3 runs 14 residues. V was trimmed by 7 bases and J by 5 bases, leaving 15 bases between them. The DNA of the CDR3 is TGTGCCAGCGGCGGCACTAGGGGTACCGGGGAGCTGTTTTTT. It encodes CASGGTRGTGELFF.